A selection of T cell receptor beta chains follows, all from one sample in a study of T cells in Graves' hyperthyroidism and ophthalmopathy. TCRdb reprocessed the multiplex PCR reads with MiXCR, giving one entry per CDR3 protein. The sample has a few hundred thousand distinct CDR3 sequences, about 15% seen once. The source material was blood. These receptors came from a woman aged 40 to 50 with Graves' hyperthyroidism that later progressed to Graves' ophthalmopathy. CDR3s include the opening cysteine and the closing phenylalanine or tryptophan. The order of the fields is V gene, J gene, D gene, clone size, CDR3 DNA, CDR3 protein. D genes are given only for firm matches. Where a row states a size, it is once, few, many or the class of an expanded clone; other rows omit it.

V gene: TRBV20-1
J gene: TRBJ1-2
D gene: NA
clone size: many
CDR3 DNA: TGCAGTGCCGTCTCGGCAGGGGAATTCGGCTACACCTTC
CDR3 protein: CSAVSAGEFGYTF

V gene: TRBV18
J gene: TRBJ1-1
D gene: NA
clone size: many
CDR3 DNA: TGTGCCAGCTCACCACTACAGGGCTCTGAAGCTTTCTTT
CDR3 protein: CASSPLQGSEAFF

V gene: TRBV7-9
J gene: TRBJ2-5
D gene: TRBD2
clone size: many
CDR3 DNA: TGTGCCAGCAGCTCGCGTCCGGGACTAGGGGAAGAGACCCAGTACTTC
CDR3 protein: CASSSRPGLGEETQYF

V gene: TRBV28
J gene: TRBJ1-1
D gene: TRBD1
clone size: many
CDR3 DNA: TGTGCCAGCAGTTTGCCAGGGGGAACTGAAGCTTTCTTT
CDR3 protein: CASSLPGGTEAFF

V gene: TRBV11-2
J gene: TRBJ1-4
D gene: NA
clone size: many
CDR3 DNA: TGTGCCAGCAGCTTGGTGCTCGGGCCATCAAATGAAAAACTGTTTTTT
CDR3 protein: CASSLVLGPSNEKLFF

V gene: TRBV24-1
J gene: TRBJ2-1
D gene: NA
clone size: NA
CDR3 DNA: TGTGCCACCAGTGATTTAGAGGGTCCCCCTACCTACAATGAGCAGTTCTTC
CDR3 protein: CATSDLEGPPTYNEQFF

V gene: TRBV20-1
J gene: TRBJ2-1
D gene: TRBD2
clone size: NA
CDR3 DNA: TGCAGTGCTCCGTACAGCGGGAGGGCCAGGCAGGAGCAGTTCTTC
CDR3 protein: CSAPYSGRARQEQFF

V gene: TRBV7-2
J gene: TRBJ1-6
D gene: NA
clone size: many
CDR3 DNA: TGTGCCAGCAGCTCGGGGGTCCAGGGTTTTTCACCCCTCCACTTT
CDR3 protein: CASSSGVQGFSPLHF

V gene: TRBV10-3
J gene: TRBJ1-2
D gene: NA
clone size: many
CDR3 DNA: TGTGCCATCACCGAGAGGGATGGGGCGTCTGGCTACACCTTC
CDR3 protein: CAITERDGASGYTF

V gene: TRBV28
J gene: TRBJ2-4
D gene: NA
clone size: many
CDR3 DNA: TGTGCCAGCAGTTTTGGCCTAGCCAAAAACATTCAGTACTTC
CDR3 protein: CASSFGLAKNIQYF

V gene: TRBV2
J gene: TRBJ2-2
D gene: TRBD1
clone size: many
CDR3 DNA: TGTGCCAGCAGTGGAACAGGGGAGAGCGGGGAGCTGTTTTTT
CDR3 protein: CASSGTGESGELFF

V gene: TRBV24-1
J gene: TRBJ1-2
D gene: TRBD1
clone size: many
CDR3 DNA: TGTGCCACCAGTGGGACAGGGTGGGATGGCTACACCTTC
CDR3 protein: CATSGTGWDGYTF